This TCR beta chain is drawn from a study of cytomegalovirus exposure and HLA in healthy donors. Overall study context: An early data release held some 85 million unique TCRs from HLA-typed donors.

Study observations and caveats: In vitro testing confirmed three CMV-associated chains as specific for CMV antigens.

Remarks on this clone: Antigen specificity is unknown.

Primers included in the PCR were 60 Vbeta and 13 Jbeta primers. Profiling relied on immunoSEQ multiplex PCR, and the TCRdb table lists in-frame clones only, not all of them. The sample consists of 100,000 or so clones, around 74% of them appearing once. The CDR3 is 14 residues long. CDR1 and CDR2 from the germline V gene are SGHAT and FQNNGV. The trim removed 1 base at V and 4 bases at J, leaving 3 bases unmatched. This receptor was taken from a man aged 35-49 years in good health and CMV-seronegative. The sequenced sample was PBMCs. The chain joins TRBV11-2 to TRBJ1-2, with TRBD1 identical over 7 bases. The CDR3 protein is CASSLGGTAYGYTF. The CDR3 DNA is TGTGCCAGCAGCTTAGGGGGGACAGCCTATGGCTACACCTTC. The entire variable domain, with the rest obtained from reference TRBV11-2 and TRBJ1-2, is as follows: EAGVAQSPRYKIIEKRQSVAFWCNPISGHATLYWYQQILGQGPKLLIQFQNNGVVDDSQLPKDRFSAERLKGVDSTLKIQPAKLEDSAVYLCASSLGGTAYGYTFGSGTRLTVV.